This T cell receptor beta chain comes out of a study of cytomegalovirus exposure and HLA in healthy donors. Use of 60 Vbeta and 13 Jbeta primers characterized the PCR. Here immunoSEQ multiplex PCR was the method, and the copy in TCRdb shows in-frame clones only, minus some. The sample has 70,000 to 80,000 clones, around 80% seen once; the top ten hold 1.9%. The junction had 6 bases not matched to a gene; V was cut back by 0 bases and J by 4 bases. This CDR3 is 16 amino acids long. Germline values: CDR1 LGHNA, CDR2 YNFKEQ. This TCR came from a man aged 18-30 years in good health and CMV-seronegative. The chain employs TRBV4-2 and TRBJ1-5; 7 bases line up with TRBD1. The source material was PBMCs. The CDR3 DNA reads as TGTGCCAGCAGCCAAGAGGTCCCAGGGGGGAATCAGCCCCAGCATTTT. This sequence encodes CASSQEVPGGNQPQHF.